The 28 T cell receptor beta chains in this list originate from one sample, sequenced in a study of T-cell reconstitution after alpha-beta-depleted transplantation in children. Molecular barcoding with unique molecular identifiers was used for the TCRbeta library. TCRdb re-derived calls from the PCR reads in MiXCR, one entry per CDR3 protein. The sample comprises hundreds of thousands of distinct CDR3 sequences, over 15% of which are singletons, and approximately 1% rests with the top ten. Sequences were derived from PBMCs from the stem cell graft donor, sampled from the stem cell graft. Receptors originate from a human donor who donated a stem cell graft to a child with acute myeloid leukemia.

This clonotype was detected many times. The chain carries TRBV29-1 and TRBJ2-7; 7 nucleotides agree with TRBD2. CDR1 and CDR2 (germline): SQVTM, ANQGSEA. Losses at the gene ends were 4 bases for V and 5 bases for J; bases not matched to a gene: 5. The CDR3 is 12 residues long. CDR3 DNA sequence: TGCAGCGTTGCGGGGGGAAGGGACGAGCAGTACTTC. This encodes CSVAGGRDEQYF.

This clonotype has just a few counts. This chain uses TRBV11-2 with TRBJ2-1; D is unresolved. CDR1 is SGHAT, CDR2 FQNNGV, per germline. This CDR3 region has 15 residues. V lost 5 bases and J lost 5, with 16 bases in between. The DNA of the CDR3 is TGTGCCAGCAGCCCGGCCGGGTTCGGTGACAATGAGCAGTTCTTC. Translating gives CASSPAGFGDNEQFF.

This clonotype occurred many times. The CDR3 sequence: CASSLEGTGYTF. The CDR3 DNA follows: TGCGCCAGCAGCTTGGAAGGGACTGGCTACACCTTC. This chain joins TRBV5-1 and TRBJ1-2, with a weak D call TRBD1 (5 bases). Trimming removed 0 bases from V and 7 bases from J, with 7 bases in between. The length of the CDR3 is 12 residues. Germline V lookup: CDR1 SGHRS, CDR2 YFSETQ.

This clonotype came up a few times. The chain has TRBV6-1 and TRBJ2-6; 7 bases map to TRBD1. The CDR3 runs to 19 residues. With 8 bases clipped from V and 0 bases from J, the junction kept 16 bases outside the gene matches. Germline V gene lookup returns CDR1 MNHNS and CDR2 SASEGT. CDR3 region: CASQGVPQHSSSGANVLTF. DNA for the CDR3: TGTGCCAGCCAGGGGGTACCCCAGCATTCCAGCTCTGGGGCCAACGTCCTGACTTTC.

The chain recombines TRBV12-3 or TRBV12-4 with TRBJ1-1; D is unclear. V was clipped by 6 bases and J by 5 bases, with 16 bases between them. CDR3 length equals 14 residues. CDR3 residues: CASRGPGEWTEAFF. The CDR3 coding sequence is TGTGCCAGCAGAGGCCCTGGGGAGTGGACTGAAGCTTTCTTT.

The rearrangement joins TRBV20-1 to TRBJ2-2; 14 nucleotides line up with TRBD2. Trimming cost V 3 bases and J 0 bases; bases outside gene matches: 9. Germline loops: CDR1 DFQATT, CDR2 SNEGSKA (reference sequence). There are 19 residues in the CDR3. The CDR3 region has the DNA TGCAGTGCTAGCCGCGGACTAGCGGGGGGACCGGCGAACACCGGGGAGCTGTTTTTT. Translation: CSASRGLAGGPANTGELFF.

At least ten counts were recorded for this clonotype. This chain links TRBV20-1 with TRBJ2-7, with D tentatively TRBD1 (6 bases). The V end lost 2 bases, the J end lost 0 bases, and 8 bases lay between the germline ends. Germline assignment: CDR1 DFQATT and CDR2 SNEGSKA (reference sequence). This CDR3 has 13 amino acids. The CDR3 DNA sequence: TGCAGTGCTAGACAGGGGACCTCCTACGAGCAGTACTTC. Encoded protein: CSARQGTSYEQYF.

For the CDR3, the DNA is TGCAGTGCTAACCGTCAGATCCAAGAGACCCAGTACTTC. Its protein product is CSANRQIQETQYF. V and J are TRBV20-1 and TRBJ2-5; D gene ambiguous. Germline V CDR1 and CDR2: DFQATT, SNEGSKA (reference sequence). CDR3 length: 13 residues. Trimming took off 4 bases at V and 1 base at J, with 10 bases between the two ends.

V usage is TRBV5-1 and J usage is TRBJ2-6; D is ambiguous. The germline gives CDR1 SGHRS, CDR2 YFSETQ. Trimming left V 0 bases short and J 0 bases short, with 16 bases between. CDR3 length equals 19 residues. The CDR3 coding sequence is TGCGCCAGCAGCTTGGAGGGCTCGAGGCAGCGCTCTGGGGCCAACGTCCTGACTTTC. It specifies CASSLEGSRQRSGANVLTF.

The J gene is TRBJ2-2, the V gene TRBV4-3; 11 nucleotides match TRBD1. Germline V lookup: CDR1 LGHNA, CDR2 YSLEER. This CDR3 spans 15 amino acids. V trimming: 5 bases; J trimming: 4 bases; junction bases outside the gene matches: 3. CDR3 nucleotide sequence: TGCGCCAGCAGCATAGGGACAGGGGGCACCGGGGAGCTGTTTTTT. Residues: CASSIGTGGTGELFF.

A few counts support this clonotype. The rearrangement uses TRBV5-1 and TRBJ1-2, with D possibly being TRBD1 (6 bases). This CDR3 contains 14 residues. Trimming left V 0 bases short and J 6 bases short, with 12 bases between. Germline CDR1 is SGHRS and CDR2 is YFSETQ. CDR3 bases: TGCGCCAGCAGCTTGGAGAGGGGGATGGATGGCTACACCTTC. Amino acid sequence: CASSLERGMDGYTF.

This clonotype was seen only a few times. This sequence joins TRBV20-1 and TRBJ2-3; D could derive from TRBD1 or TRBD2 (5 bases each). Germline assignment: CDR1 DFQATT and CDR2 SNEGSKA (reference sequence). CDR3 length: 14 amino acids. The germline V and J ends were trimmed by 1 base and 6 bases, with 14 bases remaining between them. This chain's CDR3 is CSARGQGEVDTQYF. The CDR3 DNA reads TGCAGTGCTAGAGGCCAGGGAGAGGTTGATACGCAGTATTTT.

CDR3 nucleotides: TGTGCCAGCAGCTTAGATTGGGGCAGACACTCTGGAAACACCATATATTTT. Residues: CASSLDWGRHSGNTIYF. The V call is TRBV11-2, the J call TRBJ1-3; the D gene is possibly TRBD1 (5 bases). Trimming took off 0 bases at V and 0 bases at J, with 12 bases between the two ends. Germline V CDR1 and CDR2: SGHAT, FQNNGV. The CDR3 contains 17 residues.

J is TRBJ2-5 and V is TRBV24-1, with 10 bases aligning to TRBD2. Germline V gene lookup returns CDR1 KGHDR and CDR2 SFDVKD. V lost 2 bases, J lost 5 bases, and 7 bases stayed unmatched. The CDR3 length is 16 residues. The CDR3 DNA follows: TGTGCCACCAGTGATTGGAAAGGGGGACTAGCGGAGACCCAGTACTTC. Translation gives CATSDWKGGLAETQYF.

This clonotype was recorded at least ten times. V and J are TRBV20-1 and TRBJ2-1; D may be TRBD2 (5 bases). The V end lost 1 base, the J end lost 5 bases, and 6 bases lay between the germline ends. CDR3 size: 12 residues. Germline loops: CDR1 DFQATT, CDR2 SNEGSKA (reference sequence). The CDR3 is CSARVGNNEQFF. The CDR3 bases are TGCAGTGCTAGAGTCGGGAACAATGAGCAGTTCTTC.

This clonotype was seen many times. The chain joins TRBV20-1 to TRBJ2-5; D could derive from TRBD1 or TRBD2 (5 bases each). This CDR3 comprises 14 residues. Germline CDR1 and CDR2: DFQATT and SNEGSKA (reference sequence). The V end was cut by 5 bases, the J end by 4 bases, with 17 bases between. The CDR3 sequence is CSAPRRGRGETQYF. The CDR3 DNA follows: TGCAGTGCTCCCAGAAGGGGACGCGGAGAGACCCAGTACTTC.

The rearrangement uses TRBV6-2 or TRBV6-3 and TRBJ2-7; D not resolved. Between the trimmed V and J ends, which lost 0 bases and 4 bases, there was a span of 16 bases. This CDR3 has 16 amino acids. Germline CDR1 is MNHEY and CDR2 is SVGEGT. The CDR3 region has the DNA TGTGCCAGCAGTTACTCGGCCTTCGTGGGTTTTTACGAGCAGTACGTC. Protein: CASSYSAFVGFYEQYV.

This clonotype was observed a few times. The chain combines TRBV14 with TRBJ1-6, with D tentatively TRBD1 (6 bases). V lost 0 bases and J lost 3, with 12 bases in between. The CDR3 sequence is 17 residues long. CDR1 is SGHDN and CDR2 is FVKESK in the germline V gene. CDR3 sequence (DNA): TGTGCCAGCAGCCAAGATAGGCGACAGGACTATAATTCACCCCTCCACTTT. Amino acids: CASSQDRRQDYNSPLHF.

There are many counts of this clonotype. As DNA, the CDR3 is TGCGCCAGCAGCCAACGTGGACGGGAACAAGAGACCCAGTACTTC. Protein product: CASSQRGREQETQYF. The chain couples TRBV4-3 to TRBJ2-5; a possible D gene is TRBD2 (5 bases). Trimming left V 2 bases short and J 2 bases short, with 12 bases between. The CDR3 sequence is 15 residues long. The germline gives CDR1 LGHNA, CDR2 YSLEER.

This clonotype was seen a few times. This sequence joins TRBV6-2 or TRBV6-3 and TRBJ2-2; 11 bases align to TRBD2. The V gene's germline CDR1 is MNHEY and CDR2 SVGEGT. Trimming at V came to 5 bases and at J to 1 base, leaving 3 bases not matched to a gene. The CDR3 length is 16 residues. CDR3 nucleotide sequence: TGTGCCAGCAGTACCGGACTAGCGGGGAACACCGGGGAGCTGTTTTTT. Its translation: CASSTGLAGNTGELFF.

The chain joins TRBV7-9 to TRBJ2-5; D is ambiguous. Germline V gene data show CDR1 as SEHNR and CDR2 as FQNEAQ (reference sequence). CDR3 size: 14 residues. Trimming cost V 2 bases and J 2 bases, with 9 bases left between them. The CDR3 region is CASSLRAAQETQYF. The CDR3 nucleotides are TGTGCCAGCAGCTTACGGGCAGCACAAGAGACCCAGTACTTC.

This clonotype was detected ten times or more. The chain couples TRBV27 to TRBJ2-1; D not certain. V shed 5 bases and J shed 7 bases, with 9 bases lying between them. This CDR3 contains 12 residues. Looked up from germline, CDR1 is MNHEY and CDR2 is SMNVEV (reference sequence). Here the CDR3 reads CASSLKGNEQFF. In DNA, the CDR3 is TGTGCCAGCAGTCTAAAAGGGAATGAGCAGTTCTTC.

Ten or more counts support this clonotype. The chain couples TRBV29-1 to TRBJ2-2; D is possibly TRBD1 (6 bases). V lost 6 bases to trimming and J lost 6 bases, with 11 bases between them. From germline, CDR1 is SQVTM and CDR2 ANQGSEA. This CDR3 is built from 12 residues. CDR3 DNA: TGCAGCGTACTGCAGGGGCCCGGGGAGCTGTTTTTT. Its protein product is CSVLQGPGELFF.

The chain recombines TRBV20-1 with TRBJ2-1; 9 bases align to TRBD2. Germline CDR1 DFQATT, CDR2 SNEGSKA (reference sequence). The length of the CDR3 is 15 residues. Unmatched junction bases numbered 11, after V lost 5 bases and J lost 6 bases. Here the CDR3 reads CSAPRGGGVANEQFF. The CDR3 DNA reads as TGCAGTGCTCCGAGGGGCGGGGGGGTGGCCAATGAGCAGTTCTTC.

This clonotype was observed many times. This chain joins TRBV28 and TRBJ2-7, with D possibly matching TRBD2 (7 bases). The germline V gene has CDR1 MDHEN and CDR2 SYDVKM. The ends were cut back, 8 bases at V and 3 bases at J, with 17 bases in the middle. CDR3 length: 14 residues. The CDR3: CASVKHGGHYEQYV. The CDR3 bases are TGTGCCAGCGTGAAACACGGGGGGCACTACGAGCAGTACGTC.

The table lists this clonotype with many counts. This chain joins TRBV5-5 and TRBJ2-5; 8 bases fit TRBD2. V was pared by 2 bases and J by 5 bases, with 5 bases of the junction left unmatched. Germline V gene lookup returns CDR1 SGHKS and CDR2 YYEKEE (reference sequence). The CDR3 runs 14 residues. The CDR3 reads CASSLSGGGETQYF. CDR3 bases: TGTGCCAGCAGCTTAAGCGGGGGTGGCGAGACCCAGTACTTC.

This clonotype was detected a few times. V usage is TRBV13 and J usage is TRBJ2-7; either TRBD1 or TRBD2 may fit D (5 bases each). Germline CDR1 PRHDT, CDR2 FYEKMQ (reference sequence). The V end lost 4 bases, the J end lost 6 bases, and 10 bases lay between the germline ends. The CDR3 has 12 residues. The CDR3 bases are TGTGCCAGCAGCTACGGGGCCGGCGAGCAGTACGTC. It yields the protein CASSYGAGEQYV.

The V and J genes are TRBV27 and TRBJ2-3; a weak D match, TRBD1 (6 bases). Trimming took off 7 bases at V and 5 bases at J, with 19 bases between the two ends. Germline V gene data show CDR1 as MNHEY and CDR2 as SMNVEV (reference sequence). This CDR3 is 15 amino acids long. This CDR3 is CASKGRSWGRDTQYF. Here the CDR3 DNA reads TGTGCCAGCAAGGGTCGCTCTTGGGGGCGAGATACGCAGTATTTT.